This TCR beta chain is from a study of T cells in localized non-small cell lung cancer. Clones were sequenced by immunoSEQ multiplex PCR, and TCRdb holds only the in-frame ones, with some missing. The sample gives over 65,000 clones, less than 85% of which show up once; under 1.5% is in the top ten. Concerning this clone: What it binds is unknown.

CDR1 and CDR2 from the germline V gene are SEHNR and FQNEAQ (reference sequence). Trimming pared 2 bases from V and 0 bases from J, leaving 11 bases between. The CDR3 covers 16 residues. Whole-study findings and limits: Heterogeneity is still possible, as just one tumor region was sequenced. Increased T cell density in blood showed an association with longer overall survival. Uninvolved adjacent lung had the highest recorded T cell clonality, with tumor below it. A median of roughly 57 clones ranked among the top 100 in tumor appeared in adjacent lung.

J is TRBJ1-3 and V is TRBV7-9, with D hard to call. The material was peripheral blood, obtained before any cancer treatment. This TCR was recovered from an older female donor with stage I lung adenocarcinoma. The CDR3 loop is CASSLIGIGSGNTIYF. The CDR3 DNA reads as TGTGCCAGCAGCTTAATTGGTATCGGCTCTGGAAACACCATATATTTT.